Shown below are 17 T cell receptor beta chains from a single sample sequenced in a study of CD8 T cells in ankylosing spondylitis. Overall study results and limits: Seemingly distinctive of ankylosing spondylitis blood was a TCR beta motif formed by eight highly homologous variants.

The antigens these receptors bind are not known. A single record per CDR3 protein comes from TCRdb applying MiXCR to the 5' RACE reads. The sample records hundreds of thousands of distinct CDR3 sequences, around 26% being singletons. Sequenced sample: blood, either unsorted or a sorted T cell fraction (not recorded which). The receptors were gathered from a male donor with ankylosing spondylitis.

This clonotype has just a few counts. This chain uses TRBV20-1 with TRBJ1-2; D is perhaps TRBD1 (6 bases). The CDR3 spans 13 residues. V gave up 0 bases and J gave up 8 bases, with 13 bases separating them. Germline loops: CDR1 DFQATT, CDR2 SNEGSKA (reference sequence). The CDR3 nucleotides are TGCAGTGCTAGAGAAGCGGGGGGCAGGGGCTACACCTTC. It codes for CSAREAGGRGYTF.

This clonotype was recorded at least ten times. V usage is TRBV11-2 and J usage is TRBJ2-7; the match to TRBD1 covers 9 bases. Germline V gene sequence: CDR1 SGHAT, CDR2 FQNNGV. Trimming cost V 4 bases and J 5 bases; bases outside gene matches: 0. The CDR3 has 12 amino acids. The CDR3 DNA reads TGTGCCAGCAGCTGGACAGGGGACGAGCAGTACTTC. This gives the protein CASSWTGDEQYF.

This clonotype showed up just a few times. The chain recombines TRBV20-1 with TRBJ2-3; D might be TRBD2 (5 bases). The CDR3 totals 10 residues. CDR1 and CDR2 from the germline V gene are DFQATT and SNEGSKA (reference sequence). V gave up 1 base and J gave up 13 bases, with 9 bases separating them. The CDR3 spells CSARGLREYF. CDR3 DNA: TGCAGTGCTAGAGGACTAAGGGAGTATTTT.

The chain uses TRBV6-5 and TRBJ1-1, with 8 bases aligning to TRBD1. Germline V lookup: CDR1 MNHEY, CDR2 SVGAGI. This CDR3 is built from 15 residues. Trimming cost V 6 bases and J 4 bases; bases outside gene matches: 10. The CDR3 region has the DNA TGTGCCAGCAGCTCTCGACAGGGGCCGGTCACTGAAGCTTTCTTT. This sequence encodes CASSSRQGPVTEAFF.

A remark on this clonotype: A much larger clone differs from this one at a single base, so this may be a read error. This chain joins TRBV5-4 and TRBJ2-1; 12 nucleotides agree with TRBD2. The germline V gene encodes CDR1 SGHNT and CDR2 YYREEE (reference sequence). The ends lost 4 bases at V and 7 bases at J; junction bases unmatched: 3. The CDR3 length is 14 residues. This chain's CDR3 is CASSPTSGSNEQFF. CDR3 DNA: TGTGCCAGCAGCCCGACTAGCGGGAGTAATGAGCAGTTCTTC. Full variable domain (rest looked up from reference TRBV5-4 and TRBJ2-1): ETGVTQSPTHLIKTRGQQVTLRCSSQSGHNTVSWYQQALGQGPQFIFQYYREEENGRGNFPPRFSGLQFPNYSSELNVNALELDDSALYLCASSPTSGSNEQFFGPGTRLTVL.

V and J are TRBV20-1 and TRBJ2-3; D perhaps matches TRBD2 (6 bases). V lost 4 bases and J 0 bases, leaving 14 bases between the germline ends. The CDR3 has 15 amino acids. Per the germline V gene, CDR1 is DFQATT and CDR2 is SNEGSKA (reference sequence). The CDR3 here is CSATSSVSSTDTQYF. Here the CDR3 DNA reads TGCAGTGCTACATCTAGCGTTTCTAGCACAGATACGCAGTATTTT.

The CDR3 DNA reads TGTGCCATCAGTGGGTCCCGCGGGACAGTTAACTATGGCTACACCTTC. Translated, it gives CAISGSRGTVNYGYTF. This chain links TRBV10-3 with TRBJ1-2; 7 positions match TRBD1. The CDR3 has 16 residues. V shed 4 bases and J 1 base; nucleotides not matched to a gene: 9. The V gene's germline CDR1 is ENHRY and CDR2 SYGVKD.

This clonotype has only a few counts. An end of the junction differs from the germline gene, which may be a read error. The J gene is TRBJ1-2, the V gene TRBV5-1; 7 bases agree with TRBD1. The CDR3 is 13 residues long. Germline CDR1 SGHRS, CDR2 YFSETQ. CDR3 protein: CASSLLGDSEGVF. The CDR3 bases are TGCGCCAGCAGTTTGCTCGGGGACAGCGAGGGCGTCTTC.

The chain joins TRBV2 to TRBJ2-2; perhaps TRBD2 as D (6 bases). Germline V gives CDR1 SNHLY, CDR2 FYNNEI. CDR3 length: 14 amino acids. Deletions cut 1 base from V and 7 bases from J, with 10 bases between. Here the CDR3 reads CASSEGGSGGELFF. Written as DNA, the CDR3 is TGTGCCAGCAGTGAAGGGGGTAGCGGCGGGGAGCTGTTTTTT.

The chain has TRBV19 and TRBJ2-2, with 7 bases matching TRBD1. V was clipped by 6 bases and J by 3 bases; unmatched bases: 4. Germline assignment: CDR1 LNHDA and CDR2 SQIVND (reference sequence). The CDR3 contains 14 residues. CDR3 nucleotides: TGTGCCAGTAGACAGGGGTATCACACCGGGGAGCTGTTTTTT. It translates to CASRQGYHTGELFF.

The chain recombines TRBV29-1 with TRBJ2-3; tentative D call: TRBD1 (6 bases). Germline V gene data show CDR1 as SQVTM and CDR2 as ANQGSEA. Trimming stripped 3 bases from V and 2 bases from J, with 9 bases between. The CDR3 is 13 amino acids. Here the CDR3 reads CSVDRGFTDTQYF. The CDR3 bases are TGCAGCGTTGACAGGGGTTTCACAGATACGCAGTATTTT.

CDR3 coding DNA: TGTGCCACCAGTGATAGCAGGTTCTCTGGAAACACCATATATTTT. This encodes CATSDSRFSGNTIYF. The genes are TRBV24-1 and TRBJ1-3; D is unresolved. This CDR3 contains 15 residues. V lost 3 bases and J lost 0, with 8 bases in between. Germline values: CDR1 KGHDR, CDR2 SFDVKD.

This chain links TRBV6-1 with TRBJ1-1, with D unresolved. This CDR3 is 12 amino acids long. Germline values: CDR1 MNHNS, CDR2 SASEGT. V was shortened by 2 bases and J by 4 bases, with 5 bases between the two germline ends. The CDR3 sequence is CASSEPGTEAFF. The CDR3 coding sequence is TGTGCCAGCAGTGAACCGGGCACTGAAGCTTTCTTT.

The chain has TRBV3-1 and TRBJ1-2; D gene ambiguous. The CDR3 extends over 12 amino acids. Germline CDR1 LGHDT, CDR2 YNNKEL (reference sequence). The V end lost 1 base, the J end lost 8 bases, and 8 bases lay between the germline ends. The DNA for the CDR3 is TGTGCCAGCAGCCAAGCACCGTGGGGCTACACCTTC. Its protein is CASSQAPWGYTF.

The chain is built from TRBV5-5 and TRBJ2-1; D might be TRBD1 or TRBD2, each matching 6 bases. CDR3 size: 16 residues. V shed 6 bases and J shed 0 bases, with 16 bases lying between them. The germline CDR1 and CDR2 sequences are SGHKS and YYEKEE (reference sequence). Written as DNA, the CDR3 is TGTGCCAGCACTCCAACCGGGGGCAGCTCCTACAATGAGCAGTTCTTC. It encodes CASTPTGGSSYNEQFF.

The gene calls are TRBV15 and TRBJ1-1; TRBD1 is a possible D gene (5 bases). Germline V gene lookup returns CDR1 LNHNV and CDR2 YYDKDF (reference sequence). Trimming left V 1 base short and J 2 bases short, with 11 bases between. The CDR3 runs to 15 residues. The CDR3 DNA reads TGTGCCACCAGCAGAGGACAGCTGTTTAACACTGAAGCTTTCTTT. This translates into CATSRGQLFNTEAFF.

The rearrangement joins TRBV7-2 to TRBJ2-7; perhaps TRBD2 as D (6 bases). This CDR3 is built from 15 residues. Trimming cost V 3 bases and J 1 base, with 13 bases left between them. Looked up from germline, CDR1 is SGHTA and CDR2 is FQGNSA. The CDR3 DNA reads as TGTGCCAGCAGCTTGTCCGCGGCGGGGTCCTACGAGCAGTACGTC. The encoded protein is CASSLSAAGSYEQYV.